These 30 T cell receptor beta chains were sequenced from one sample in a study of Graves' ophthalmopathy and Graves' hyperthyroidism. RNA transcripts were the source from which TCR beta CDR3 regions were amplified. The library came from an HTBI-primed first-round RT-PCR and a second-round multiplex PCR. TCRdb fed the multiplex PCR reads into MiXCR, producing one record per CDR3 protein. There are around 1,200,000 distinct CDR3 sequences in the sample; roughly 35% occur only once, and 8.5% to 14% lies in the top ten. Sequencing was done on a sample of peripheral blood or thyroid tissue (not recorded which). The source of these receptors is an adult man with Graves' hyperthyroidism.

V usage is TRBV12-3 or TRBV12-4 and J usage is TRBJ2-5, with TRBD1 as a possible D gene (6 bases). V lost 7 bases and J 8 bases, leaving 17 bases between the germline ends. The CDR3 is 13 residues long. The CDR3 nucleotides are TGTGCCAGCACCATCGACAGGCTAGGAACCCAGTACTTC. Encoded protein: CASTIDRLGTQYF.

To note about this clonotype: Possible read error: a much larger clone is one base away. DNA for the CDR3: TGCGCCAGCAGCCAAGCCTCGGGACAGCGCGAGCAGTACTTC. Protein product: CASSQASGQREQYF. The genes are TRBV4-3 and TRBJ2-7; 7 positions agree with TRBD1. The length of the CDR3 is 14 residues. Unmatched junction bases numbered 6, after V lost 1 base and J lost 6 bases. Germline-derived CDR1 and CDR2 are LGHNA and YSLEER.

Written as DNA, the CDR3 is TGTGCCAGCAGCCCCTCAGGGGGAATCGGCTCACCCCTCCACTTT. Protein: CASSPSGGIGSPLHF. This rearrangement joins TRBV7-9 to TRBJ1-6; 7 nucleotides align to TRBD1. This CDR3 has 15 residues. Germline lookup yields CDR1 SEHNR and CDR2 FQNEAQ (reference sequence). V was clipped by 5 bases and J by 10 bases; unmatched bases: 11.

This clonotype has a count of ten or more. The chain employs TRBV5-8 and TRBJ2-7, with TRBD1 matching 11 bases. V trimming: 4 bases; J trimming: 3 bases; junction bases outside the gene matches: 6. CDR1 is SGHTS, CDR2 YDEGEE, per germline. The CDR3 loop spans 15 amino acids. DNA for the CDR3: TGTGCCAGCAGCGGAACCGGGACAGGGGGCTACGAGCAGTACTTC. Encoded protein: CASSGTGTGGYEQYF.

This clonotype has just a few counts. The genes are TRBV6-6 and TRBJ1-5, with 11 bases lining up with TRBD1. Germline V gene data show CDR1 as MNHNY and CDR2 as SVGAGI (reference sequence). The CDR3 has 18 residues. The J segment lost 4 bases and the V segment lost 0 bases, leaving 8 bases of the junction unmatched. CDR3 protein: CASSYSLGQGDVNQPQHF. Written as DNA, the CDR3 is TGTGCCAGCAGTTACTCCTTGGGACAGGGGGACGTAAATCAGCCCCAGCATTTT.

This clonotype was counted at least ten times. J is TRBJ1-4 and V is TRBV20-1, with D unclear. Looked up from germline, CDR1 is DFQATT and CDR2 is SNEGSKA (reference sequence). The CDR3 extends over 13 amino acids. The CDR3, as DNA: TGCAGCGCTCTGGAGGGCGGAAAAGAAAAACTGTTTTTT. Encoded protein: CSALEGGKEKLFF.

J is TRBJ1-1 and V is TRBV18; D is unclear. This CDR3 is 14 amino acids long. V was trimmed by 2 bases and J by 3 bases, leaving 10 bases between them. Germline CDR1 and CDR2: KGHSH and LQKENI. In DNA, the CDR3 is TGTGCCAGCTCACCATTTCCCGGCGACACTGAAGCTTTCTTT. Protein product: CASSPFPGDTEAFF.

The rearrangement joins TRBV27 to TRBJ2-7, with 8 bases aligning to TRBD2. CDR1 is MNHEY, CDR2 SMNVEV, per germline (reference sequence). The CDR3 covers 15 residues. The V and J ends lost 2 bases and 6 bases, in that order; junction bases with no gene match: 9. This chain's CDR3 is CASSLRRGVVFEQYF. CDR3 in DNA: TGTGCCAGCAGTTTAAGGCGGGGGGTCGTGTTCGAGCAGTACTTC.

The chain carries TRBV2 and TRBJ2-5; 9 nucleotides align to TRBD2. The trim removed 6 bases at V and 5 bases at J, leaving 10 bases unmatched. Germline CDR1 SNHLY, CDR2 FYNNEI. The CDR3 is 15 residues long. CDR3 in amino acids: CASSLEGLAWETQYF. For the CDR3, the DNA is TGTGCCAGCAGCTTAGAGGGACTAGCCTGGGAGACCCAGTACTTC.

CDR3 in DNA: TGTGCCAGCTTTGCCGGGACAGGTTCCTACGAGCAGTACTTC. It encodes CASFAGTGSYEQYF. The chain employs TRBV7-6 and TRBJ2-7, with 8 positions matching TRBD1. The CDR3 is 14 amino acids. Germline V gives CDR1 SGHVS, CDR2 FNYEAQ. Trimming cost V 8 bases and J 1 base; bases outside gene matches: 7.

About this clonotype itself: A junction end diverges from the germline sequence, so it may reflect a read error. J is TRBJ2-7 and V is TRBV10-1; 10 positions agree with TRBD1. The germline V gene encodes CDR1 WNHNN and CDR2 SYGVQD (reference sequence). The CDR3 totals 13 residues. The DNA of the CDR3 is TGCGCCAGTGACTGGGGGACAGGGGACGATCAGTACTTC. Its translation is CASDWGTGDDQYF.

The table lists this clonotype with a few counts. J is TRBJ1-4 and V is TRBV7-6; no reliable D call. Looked up from germline, CDR1 is SGHVS and CDR2 is FNYEAQ. The CDR3 consists of 14 residues. V was clipped by 3 bases and J by 10 bases, with 15 bases between them. The CDR3 loop reads CASSFYAGAAKLFF. CDR3 nucleotides: TGTGCCAGCAGCTTTTACGCGGGAGCGGCAAAACTGTTTTTT.

This clonotype was observed a handful of times. In DNA form, the CDR3 reads TGTGCCAGCAGTACAGGGAAGAATACAGTATTGGAGACCCAGTACTTC. It yields the protein CASSTGKNTVLETQYF. The rearrangement uses TRBV7-8 and TRBJ2-5; perhaps TRBD1 as D (6 bases). Trimming stripped 6 bases from V and 5 bases from J, with 22 bases between. The CDR3 sequence is 16 residues long. Germline V gives CDR1 SGHVS, CDR2 FQNEAQ.

The chain is built from TRBV10-2 and TRBJ2-7, with TRBD1 matching 12 bases. J gave up 4 bases and V 5 bases, and 6 bases lay outside the gene matches. CDR1 and CDR2 (germline): WSHSY, SAAADI. The CDR3 runs to 15 residues. This CDR3 is CASSRTGQGAYEQYF. The CDR3 DNA sequence: TGCGCCAGCAGTAGGACGGGACAGGGGGCTTACGAGCAGTACTTC.

This clonotype was seen at least ten times. This chain links TRBV5-4 with TRBJ1-2; no clear D gene. The germline V gene has CDR1 SGHNT and CDR2 YYREEE (reference sequence). With 2 bases removed from V and 7 bases from J, the gap between germline ends came to 9 bases. This CDR3 has 12 amino acids. For the CDR3, the DNA is TGTGCCAGCAGCTTAGGGCCAGCTGGCTACACCTTC. Translated, it gives CASSLGPAGYTF.

The CDR3 loop is CASSLVGSYSYEQYF. The CDR3 DNA follows: TGTGCCAGCAGCTTGGTTGGCTCATACTCCTACGAGCAGTACTTC. The rearrangement links TRBV5-4 to TRBJ2-7, with unresolved D. This CDR3 spans 15 amino acids. Trimming removed 0 bases from V and 0 bases from J, with 10 bases in between. Germline CDR1 reads SGHNT; CDR2 reads YYREEE (reference sequence).

This clonotype was picked up many times. V is TRBV29-1 and J is TRBJ1-1; 7 bases agree with TRBD1. Per the germline V gene, CDR1 is SQVTM and CDR2 is ANQGSEA. The length of the CDR3 is 11 residues. With V trimmed by 5 bases and J by 4 bases, 1 base remained unmatched. Written as DNA, the CDR3 is TGCAGCGTTACAGGGGTCACTGAAGCTTTCTTT. It translates to CSVTGVTEAFF.

In its sample, this clonotype was seen many times. The V gene is TRBV15, the J gene TRBJ1-5; D remains ambiguous. CDR1 is LNHNV, CDR2 YYDKDF, per germline (reference sequence). The CDR3 covers 15 residues. Trimming took 0 bases from V and 4 from J, leaving 10 bases between them. For the CDR3, the DNA is TGTGCCACCAGCAGAGACGCTTCCGGGAATCAGCCCCAGCATTTT. Its translation: CATSRDASGNQPQHF.

The sample holds a few counts of this clonotype. The J gene is TRBJ1-5, the V gene TRBV19; D is unclear. Trimming took off 6 bases at V and 3 bases at J, with 18 bases between the two ends. Germline CDR1 reads LNHDA; CDR2 reads SQIVND (reference sequence). The CDR3 totals 16 residues. CDR3: CASSVWVRRDNQPQHF. CDR3 coding DNA: TGTGCCAGTAGCGTATGGGTACGCCGAGACAATCAGCCCCAGCATTTT.

The V gene is TRBV2, the J gene TRBJ1-3; no definite D call. This CDR3 contains 15 residues. V lost 5 bases and J lost 7, with 18 bases in between. Germline CDR1 SNHLY, CDR2 FYNNEI. The CDR3 is CASSPGNSDWNTIYF. DNA for the CDR3: TGTGCCAGCAGTCCCGGCAATTCGGACTGGAACACCATATATTTT. Drawing the rest from reference TRBV2 and TRBJ1-3, the complete variable domain is EPEVTQTPSHQVTQMGQEVILRCVPISNHLYFYWYRQILGQKVEFLVSFYNNEISEKSEIFDDQFSVERPDGSNFTLKIRSTKLEDSAMYFCASSPGNSDWNTIYFGEGSWLTVV.

CDR3 sequence reads: CASSLSGWDRQETQYF. CDR3 DNA sequence: TGTGCCAGCAGCTTATCCGGGTGGGACAGACAAGAGACCCAGTACTTC. The gene calls are TRBV11-2 and TRBJ2-5; 7 bases line up with TRBD1. Looked up from germline, CDR1 is SGHAT and CDR2 is FQNNGV. The trim removed 2 bases at V and 2 bases at J, leaving 8 bases unmatched. This CDR3 is 16 amino acids long.

The V gene is TRBV29-1, the J gene TRBJ2-5; D possibly corresponds to TRBD2 (5 bases). This CDR3 has 10 amino acids. From germline, CDR1 is SQVTM and CDR2 ANQGSEA. DNA for the CDR3: TGCGGGAGAGGAGGAGAGACCCAGTACTTC. It codes for CGRGGETQYF. The complete variable domain, with remaining parts taken from reference TRBV29-1 and TRBJ2-5, reads SAVISQKPSRDICQRGTSLTIQCQVDSQVTMMFWYRQQPGQSLTLIATANQGSEATYESGFVIDKFPISRPNLTFSTLTVSNMSPEDSSIYLCGRGGETQYFGPGTRLLVL.

This clonotype was detected a few times. The V call is TRBV6-5, the J call TRBJ2-7, with 9 bases identical to TRBD1. Per the germline V gene, CDR1 is MNHEY and CDR2 is SVGAGI. V gave up 5 bases and J gave up 2 bases; unmatched junction bases: 7. CDR3 length equals 15 residues. DNA for the CDR3: TGTGCCAGCAGTGAGACAGGGGACAGGGCCTACGAGCAGTACTTC. This sequence encodes CASSETGDRAYEQYF.

The chain combines TRBV20-1 with TRBJ1-1; the D is unclear. The CDR3 is 17 amino acids. Germline CDR1 reads DFQATT; CDR2 reads SNEGSKA (reference sequence). The ends were cut back, 0 bases at V and 5 bases at J, with 22 bases in the middle. CDR3 sequence reads: CSARDRPRPTPSTEAFF. The CDR3 region has the DNA TGCAGTGCTAGAGATCGCCCTCGGCCTACCCCGAGTACTGAAGCTTTCTTT.

This clonotype occurred a few times. This chain links TRBV7-2 with TRBJ1-4; D may be TRBD1 (5 bases). Germline CDR1 SGHTA, CDR2 FQGNSA. V lost 4 bases and J lost 8, with 17 bases in between. The CDR3 extends over 15 amino acids. The CDR3 bases are TGTGCCAGCAGCTCGATCCCAGGGACGTCAGAAAAACTGTTTTTT. Its protein is CASSSIPGTSEKLFF. The full variable domain, rest sourced from reference TRBV7-2 and TRBJ1-4, is GAGVSQSPSNKVTEKGKDVELRCDPISGHTALYWYRQSLGQGLEFLIYFQGNSAPDKSGLPSDRFSAERTGGSVSTLTIQRTQQEDSAVYLCASSSIPGTSEKLFFGSGTQLSVL.

The chain employs TRBV10-3 and TRBJ2-7, with D uncertain. V was cut by 10 bases and J by 4 bases, with 17 bases left in between. The CDR3 covers 13 residues. Germline CDR1 ENHRY, CDR2 SYGVKD. The DNA of the CDR3 is TGTGCCAGCAATGGCAGTGGCGCTTACGAGCAGTACTTC. It yields the protein CASNGSGAYEQYF.

This CDR3 reads CASSLDASMETQYF. CDR3 DNA: TGTGCCAGTTCACTCGACGCCAGTATGGAGACCCAGTACTTC. The genes are TRBV28 and TRBJ2-5; D is unresolved. The CDR3 runs 14 residues. V was trimmed by 9 bases and J by 5 bases, leaving 19 bases between them. Germline CDR1 reads MDHEN; CDR2 reads SYDVKM.

This clonotype turned up a few times. The rearrangement joins TRBV6-2 or TRBV6-3 to TRBJ1-1, with D possibly TRBD1 on 5 matching bases. The CDR3 is 18 residues long. Germline V gene sequence: CDR1 MNHEY, CDR2 SVGEGT. V lost 7 bases and J lost 1, with 25 bases in between. The CDR3 spells CASTPSGAAGITNTEAFF. The CDR3 bases are TGTGCCAGCACCCCCAGCGGGGCCGCAGGGATAACGAACACTGAAGCTTTCTTT.

V usage is TRBV19 and J usage is TRBJ1-2, with TRBD1 as a possible D gene (5 bases). Germline V gene data show CDR1 as LNHDA and CDR2 as SQIVND (reference sequence). This CDR3 has 17 amino acids. The V gene lost 6 bases and the J gene lost 4 bases, with 24 bases spanning the gap. The CDR3 loop is CASSNRQRRISVYGYTF. CDR3 in DNA: TGTGCCAGTAGCAATCGACAGCGAAGGATTTCCGTCTATGGCTACACCTTC.

There are many counts of this clonotype. The chain employs TRBV20-1 and TRBJ2-5, with D unclear. This CDR3 is built from 16 residues. The germline V gene has CDR1 DFQATT and CDR2 SNEGSKA (reference sequence). With 0 bases removed from V and 2 bases from J, the gap between germline ends came to 16 bases. The DNA of the CDR3 is TGCAGTGCTAGAGATTCCCTATTTCCCGTTCAAGAGACCCAGTACTTC. It yields the protein CSARDSLFPVQETQYF.